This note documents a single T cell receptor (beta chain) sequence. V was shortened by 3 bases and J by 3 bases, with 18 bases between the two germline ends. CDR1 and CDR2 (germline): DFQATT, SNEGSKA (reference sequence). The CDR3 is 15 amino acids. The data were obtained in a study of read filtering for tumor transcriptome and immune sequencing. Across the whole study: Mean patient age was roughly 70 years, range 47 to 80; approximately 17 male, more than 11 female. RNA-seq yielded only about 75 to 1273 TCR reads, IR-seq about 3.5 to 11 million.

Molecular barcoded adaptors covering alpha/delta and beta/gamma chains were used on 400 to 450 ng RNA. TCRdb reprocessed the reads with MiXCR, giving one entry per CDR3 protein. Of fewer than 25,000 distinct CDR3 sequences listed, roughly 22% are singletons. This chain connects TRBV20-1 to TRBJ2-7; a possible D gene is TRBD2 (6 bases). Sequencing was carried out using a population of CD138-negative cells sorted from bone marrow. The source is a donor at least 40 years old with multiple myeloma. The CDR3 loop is CSASPPAGIVYEQYF. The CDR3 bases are TGCAGTGCTAGTCCCCCTGCGGGGATTGTCTACGAGCAGTACTTC.